Sequencing of this T cell receptor (beta chain) was carried out in a study of blood T cell repertoires in COVID-19. Clones were sequenced by immunoSEQ multiplex PCR, and TCRdb holds only the in-frame ones, with some missing. The sample has hundreds of thousands of clones, over 75% seen once. The germline CDR1 and CDR2 sequences are LGHNT and FRNRAP. The CDR3 extends over 14 amino acids. Trimming cost V 1 base and J 1 base, with 8 bases left between them. The rearrangement links TRBV12-5 to TRBJ2-7, with a possible D match to TRBD2 (5 bases). This TCR derives from a man aged 50 or older with COVID-19, enrolled during active disease. Source material: peripheral blood. CDR3 DNA: TGTGCTAGTGGTTTGGGGACGGGATCCTACGAGCAGTACTTC. It yields the protein CASGLGTGSYEQYF.